Sequencing of this T cell receptor beta chain was carried out in a study of identical twins. Study outcomes and limitations: Analyses based on zero insertions could be partly confounded by invariant MAIT and iNKT cells.

V lost 0 bases, J lost 0 bases, and 9 bases lay in between. The CDR3 length is 16 residues. Per germline, CDR1 MNHNS and CDR2 SASEGT. This clonotype occurred many times. What it recognizes is unknown. TCRdb passed the 5' RACE reads through MiXCR, listing each CDR3 protein once. The data contain about 890,000 distinct CDR3 sequences, more than 9% of them singletons. Healthy Caucasians provided all donations. The sample also formed part of further work on yellow fever vaccine responses in identical twins.

The TCR comes from a woman between 18 and 29 years old in good health. The material sequenced was PBMCs. This chain connects TRBV6-1 to TRBJ2-1; the D is unclear. The CDR3 here is CASSEALVGSYNEQFF. The DNA for the CDR3 is TGTGCCAGCAGTGAAGCGCTAGTGGGCTCCTACAATGAGCAGTTCTTC.